Sequencing of this TCR beta chain was carried out in a study of T cells in Graves' hyperthyroidism and ophthalmopathy. There were TCR beta CDR3 regions amplified from RNA transcripts. Carried out on the TCR CDR3, a first-round RT-PCR used the HTBI primer set. TCRdb processed the multiplex PCR reads anew with MiXCR; each CDR3 protein has one entry. The sample carries 350,000 to 400,000 distinct CDR3 sequences, about 18% recorded once. As concerns this clonotype: What it binds is not known.

Uncontrolled infection, other autoimmune disease, pregnancy or lactation excluded patients. Extraction of PBMCs used 9 to 10 ml of fresh peripheral blood. The V gene end was trimmed by 6 bases and the J gene end by 3 bases; junction bases not matched to a gene: 12. There are 16 residues in the CDR3. The germline V gene encodes CDR1 ENHRY and CDR2 SYGVKD. Whole-study findings and limits: Most expanded thyroid clonotypes above 0.001 also appeared in blood.

The rearrangement links TRBV10-3 to TRBJ1-1; 8 bases are shared with TRBD1. The sample comprised blood. The receptor's source is a woman under 30 with Graves' hyperthyroidism. The CDR3 spells CAIRKTGDLSDTEAFF. The CDR3 coding sequence is TGTGCCATCAGGAAGACAGGGGACCTCTCGGACACTGAAGCTTTCTTT.